This T cell receptor (beta chain) originates from a study of shared clonotypes between healthy human individuals. Authors' analysis steps: In the immunoSEQ data, sequences were junction-only and lacked quality scores, so filtering differed. Libraries were prepared by immunoSEQ multiplex PCR; TCRdb keeps only in-frame clonotypes and omits some of them. For V, J and clone size, that table is used; D and trimming come from the DNA. Found here are 1,400,000 or so clones, 98% to 99% of them singletons; the top ten hold around 0.38%. V was pared by 2 bases and J by 2 bases, with 6 bases of the junction left unmatched. The CDR3 contains 16 residues. Germline values: CDR1 SGHDN, CDR2 FVKESK.

The genes are TRBV14 and TRBJ2-3, with 8 bases fitting TRBD1. The origin of this receptor is a man younger than 40 in good health. Sequenced input: naive CD4+ T cells sorted from blood. Stated subset: CD45RA+ positively selected. CDR3: CASSQNDRGNTDTQYF. The CDR3 nucleotides are TGTGCCAGCAGCCAAAATGACAGGGGAAACACAGATACGCAGTATTTT.